This T cell receptor beta chain was found in a study of response to subunit inactivated influenza vaccine. The germline CDR1 and CDR2 sequences are DFQATT and SNEGSKA (reference sequence). The CDR3 has 14 residues. With 0 bases clipped from V and 8 bases from J, the junction kept 7 bases outside the gene matches. TCRdb re-called the RT-PCR reads with MiXCR, one entry per CDR3 protein. The table includes about 540,000 distinct CDR3 sequences, approximately 22% detected once. This sample was shared with a second study, whose subject was T cells expressing NK-cell markers. That paper states: With UMIs, 5'RACE template switching was used to make TCR beta cDNA. The study drew TCR beta repertoires from sorted CD3+CD56+NKG2C+, CD3+CD56+NKG2C- and CD3+CD56-NKG2C+ T cells. The study sequenced eight donors, seven HCMV-seropositive and one seronegative.

J is TRBJ1-2 and V is TRBV20-1; 9 bases align to TRBD1. This clonotype originated in a man aged 50-60 years who received an inactivated influenza vaccine. This specimen was CD4+ T cells sorted from PBMCs, taken 11 to 12 days after vaccination. The CDR3 bases are TGCAGTGCTAGAGATAACAGGGGGCGAAAAGGCTACACCTTC. Translation gives CSARDNRGRKGYTF.